This TCR beta chain was identified during a study of blood T cell repertoires in COVID-19. Germline lookup yields CDR1 SNHLY and CDR2 FYNNEI. J gave up 3 bases and V 5 bases, and 10 bases lay outside the gene matches. The CDR3 is 16 residues long. Each participant's cohort was designated according to participant-reported clinical history. Sequencing was performed with immunoSEQ multiplex PCR; in TCRdb, only in-frame clones are kept and a portion is missing. There are approximately 200,000 clones in the sample; less than 85% occur only once, and 18% lies in the top ten. Sequencing used PBMCs or T cells enriched from blood (not recorded which). The V gene is TRBV2, the J gene TRBJ2-5; 9 nucleotides line up with TRBD1. This clonotype was obtained from a middle-aged man who had recovered from COVID-19. The CDR3 nucleotides read TGTGCCAGCAGTAAACCGACAGGGGGGGTCAAAGAGACCCAGTACTTC. Amino acids: CASSKPTGGVKETQYF.